This T cell receptor beta chain was retrieved from a study of blood T cell repertoires in COVID-19. Assay used: immunoSEQ multiplex PCR; TCRdb lists only in-frame clones, some missing. This table holds about 150,000 clones, more than 75% found once. The sequence derives from a woman in her fifties or sixties with COVID-19, enrolled during active disease. Sequenced material: peripheral blood.

CDR3 bases: TGTGCCAGTAGCTCCGGGAAAAAAGGAGGTCAGCCCCAGCATTTT. The encoded protein is CASSSGKKGGQPQHF. V gene TRBV19 combines with J gene TRBJ1-5; unclear D gene. CDR1 LNHDA and CDR2 SQIVND come from the germline V gene (reference sequence). This CDR3 is built from 15 residues. V lost 6 bases and J 6 bases, leaving 18 bases between the germline ends.